The sequence of this T cell receptor (beta chain) was determined in a study of T-cell reconstitution after alpha-beta-depleted transplantation in children. Germline assignment: CDR1 ENHRY and CDR2 SYGVKD. The V segment lost 4 bases and the J segment 8 bases; nucleotides outside the gene matches: 10. The CDR3 has 15 amino acids. Unique molecular identifiers featured in how the TCRbeta library was prepared. Using its own MiXCR run on the PCR reads, TCRdb lists one record per CDR3 protein. The sample lists about 250,000 distinct CDR3 sequences, roughly a quarter occurring once. The V gene is TRBV10-3, the J gene TRBJ2-2, with 7 bases fitting TRBD2. The specimen comprised PBMCs, mostly from graft donor cells, sampled 360 days after TCRalphabeta/CD19-depleted stem cell transplant. The clonotype was recovered from a female patient aged 2-15 years who had a stem cell transplant for congenital amegakaryocytic thrombocytopenia, so the T cells may come from the graft donor. The CDR3 DNA is TGTGCCATCAGTGTTAGCGGGTTACAGGCGGGGGAGCTGTTTTTT. It codes for CAISVSGLQAGELFF.